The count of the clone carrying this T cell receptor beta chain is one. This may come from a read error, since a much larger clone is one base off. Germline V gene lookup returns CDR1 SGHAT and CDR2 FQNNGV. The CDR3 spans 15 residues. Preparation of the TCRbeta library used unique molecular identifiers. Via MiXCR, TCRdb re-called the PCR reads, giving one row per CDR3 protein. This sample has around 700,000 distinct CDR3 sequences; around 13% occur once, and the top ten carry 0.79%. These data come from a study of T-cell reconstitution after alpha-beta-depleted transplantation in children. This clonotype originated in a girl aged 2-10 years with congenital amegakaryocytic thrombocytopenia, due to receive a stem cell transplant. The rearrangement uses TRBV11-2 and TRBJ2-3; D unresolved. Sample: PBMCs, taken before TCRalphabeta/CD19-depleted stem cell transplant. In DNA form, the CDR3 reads TGTGCCAGCAGCTACCGGGCCCTTCTAGAGGATACGCAGTTTTTT. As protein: CASSYRALLEDTQFF.